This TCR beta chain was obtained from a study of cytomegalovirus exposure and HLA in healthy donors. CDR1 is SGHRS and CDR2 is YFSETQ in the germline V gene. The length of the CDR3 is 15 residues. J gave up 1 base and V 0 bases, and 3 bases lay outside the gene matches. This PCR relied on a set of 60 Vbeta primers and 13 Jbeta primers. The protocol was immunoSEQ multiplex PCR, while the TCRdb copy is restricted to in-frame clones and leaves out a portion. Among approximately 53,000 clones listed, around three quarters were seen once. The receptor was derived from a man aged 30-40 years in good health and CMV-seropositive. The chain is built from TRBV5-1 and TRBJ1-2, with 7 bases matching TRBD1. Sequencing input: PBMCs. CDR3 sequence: CASSLGGTDNYGYTF. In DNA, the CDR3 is TGCGCCAGCAGCTTGGGGGGGACAGATAACTATGGCTACACCTTC.